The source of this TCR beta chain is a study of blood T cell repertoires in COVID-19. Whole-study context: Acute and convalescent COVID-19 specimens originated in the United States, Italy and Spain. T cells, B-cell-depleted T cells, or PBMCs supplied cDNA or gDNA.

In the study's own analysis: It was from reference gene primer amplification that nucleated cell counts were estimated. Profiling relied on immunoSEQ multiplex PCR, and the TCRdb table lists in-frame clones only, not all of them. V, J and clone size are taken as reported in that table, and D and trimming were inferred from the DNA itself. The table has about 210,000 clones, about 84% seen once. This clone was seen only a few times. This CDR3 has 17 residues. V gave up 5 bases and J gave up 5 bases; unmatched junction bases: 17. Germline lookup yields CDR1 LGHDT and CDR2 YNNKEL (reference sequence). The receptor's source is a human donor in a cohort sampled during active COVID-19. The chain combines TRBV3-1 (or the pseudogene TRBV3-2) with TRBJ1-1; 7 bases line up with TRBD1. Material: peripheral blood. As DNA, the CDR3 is TGTGCCAGCAGCTTCGTTCCTTCGACAGGGTTAGGGACTGAAGCTTTCTTT. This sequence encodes CASSFVPSTGLGTEAFF.